These 10 T cell receptor beta chains were sequenced from one sample in a study of yellow fever vaccine responses in identical twins. MiXCR was run by TCRdb on the RT-PCR reads, yielding one entry per CDR3 protein. The sample includes approximately 9,700 distinct CDR3 sequences, 75% to 90% of them seen just once. This specimen was T cells from blood (PBMCs), unsorted or a sorted subset (not recorded which), taken before or after yellow fever vaccination (not recorded which). Every receptor here comes from a young woman who received the yellow fever vaccine.

The chain employs TRBV2 and TRBJ2-1; D unresolved. The V end was cut by 6 bases, the J end by 10 bases, with 10 bases between. Per the germline V gene, CDR1 is SNHLY and CDR2 is FYNNEI. This CDR3 has 11 amino acids. CDR3 in DNA: TGTGCCAGCAGAGAAAAGAGAGAGCAGTTCTTC. The encoded protein is CASREKREQFF.

CDR3 region: CATSPVQKTNQPQHF. CDR3 bases: TGTGCCACCAGCCCAGTCCAGAAAACAAATCAGCCCCAGCATTTT. J is TRBJ1-5 and V is TRBV15; D gene ambiguous. Trimming stripped 5 bases from V and 4 bases from J, with 15 bases between. There are 15 residues in the CDR3. Germline V CDR1 and CDR2: LNHNV, YYDKDF (reference sequence).

This sequence joins TRBV12-3 or TRBV12-4 and TRBJ1-2; 7 bases fit TRBD1. With 4 bases clipped from V and 0 bases from J, the junction kept 5 bases outside the gene matches. CDR3 size: 15 residues. The CDR3 nucleotides are TGTGCCAGCAGTTCATCAGGGACAGCTAACTATGGCTACACCTTC. Protein: CASSSSGTANYGYTF.

The chain combines TRBV18 with TRBJ2-7, with D perhaps matching TRBD1 (6 bases). Trimming pared 3 bases from V and 3 bases from J, leaving 9 bases between. The CDR3 extends over 13 amino acids. The germline V gene encodes CDR1 KGHSH and CDR2 LQKENI. Here the CDR3 reads CASSPTGYYEQYF. The CDR3 coding sequence is TGTGCCAGCTCACCCACAGGGTACTACGAGCAGTACTTC.

This chain links TRBV5-1 with TRBJ1-6, with TRBD1 as a possible D gene (5 bases). Per the germline V gene, CDR1 is SGHRS and CDR2 is YFSETQ. The V and J ends lost 5 bases and 7 bases respectively, with 13 bases between them. The CDR3 contains 14 residues. This chain's CDR3 is CASRSQGANSPLHF. CDR3 in DNA: TGCGCCAGCAGATCGCAGGGTGCAAATTCACCCCTCCACTTT.

V usage is TRBV15 and J usage is TRBJ1-1; D uncertain. CDR3 length equals 14 residues. The germline CDR1 and CDR2 sequences are LNHNV and YYDKDF (reference sequence). Trimming took off 6 bases at V and 6 bases at J, with 17 bases between the two ends. The CDR3 region is CATSLSALVSEAFF. CDR3 nucleotides: TGTGCCACCAGTTTATCCGCCCTGGTGTCTGAAGCTTTCTTT.

This clonotype was recorded a few times. The chain uses TRBV20-1 and TRBJ1-5, with 7 bases matching TRBD1. V gave up 3 bases and J gave up 6 bases; unmatched junction bases: 5. Germline V gene lookup returns CDR1 DFQATT and CDR2 SNEGSKA (reference sequence). CDR3 length: 13 residues. CDR3 coding DNA: TGCAGTGCTAGCTTCAGGGGGACTCAGCCCCAGCATTTT. This encodes CSASFRGTQPQHF.

The chain carries TRBV10-3 and TRBJ2-2, with 10 bases fitting TRBD1. Germline V gene sequence: CDR1 ENHRY, CDR2 SYGVKD. The CDR3 covers 15 residues. J was trimmed by 4 bases and V by 10 bases; bases with no gene match: 9. The CDR3 loop reads CATTTGGTGTGELFF. The DNA of the CDR3 is TGTGCCACAACGACAGGGGGCACCGGCACCGGGGAGCTGTTTTTT.

This chain links TRBV12-3 or TRBV12-4 with TRBJ1-2; D is uncertain. The CDR3 runs 18 residues. Trimming took 4 bases from V and 5 from J, leaving 26 bases between them. The CDR3 loop is CASSYALLSGRRLYGYTF. The DNA for the CDR3 is TGTGCCAGCAGTTATGCGCTCCTTTCAGGTCGCCGCCTTTATGGCTACACCTTC.

The chain links TRBV15 to TRBJ1-1; D unresolved. The germline V and J ends were trimmed by 3 bases and 3 bases, with 11 bases remaining between them. The CDR3 sequence is 14 residues long. Germline CDR1 LNHNV, CDR2 YYDKDF (reference sequence). Here the CDR3 reads CATSRPYWDTEAFF. CDR3 DNA: TGTGCCACCAGCAGGCCGTACTGGGACACTGAAGCTTTCTTT.